These 26 T cell receptor beta chains were sequenced from one sample in a study of blood T cell repertoires in COVID-19. Clones were read by immunoSEQ multiplex PCR, and TCRdb kept only the in-frame ones, dropping some. Among around 270,000 clones listed, 80% to 90% were seen once. Sequencing input: PBMCs or T cells enriched from blood (not recorded which). These receptors were collected from a woman in her thirties or forties who had been exposed to COVID-19.

The count of this clone is one. The V call is TRBV29-1, the J call TRBJ1-1; D is possibly TRBD1 (6 bases). V was cut by 3 bases and J by 3 bases, with 14 bases left in between. Germline V gene data show CDR1 as SQVTM and CDR2 as ANQGSEA. This CDR3 contains 14 residues. The CDR3 sequence is CSVELKKGDTEAFF. The CDR3 nucleotides read TGCAGCGTTGAGCTGAAAAAGGGGGACACTGAAGCTTTCTTT.

V usage is TRBV5-5 and J usage is TRBJ2-2, with 7 bases that match TRBD1. CDR1 and CDR2 from the germline V gene are SGHKS and YYEKEE (reference sequence). This CDR3 region has 16 residues. V trimming: 3 bases; J trimming: 7 bases; junction bases outside the gene matches: 12. The CDR3 bases are TGTGCCAGCAGCTCCCTTGAGAGGGGGCAGTTCGGGGAGCTGTTTTTT. Translation gives CASSSLERGQFGELFF.

The V call is TRBV6-5, the J call TRBJ1-2, with unresolved D. V was clipped by 2 bases and J by 7 bases, with 17 bases between them. This CDR3 is 15 amino acids long. CDR1 is MNHEY and CDR2 is SVGAGI in the germline V gene. The CDR3 bases are TGTGCCAGCAGTTACACTCCGGGATCTGTGAGTGGCTACACCTTC. Its translation is CASSYTPGSVSGYTF.

This clone was observed a handful of times. This chain connects TRBV25-1 to TRBJ2-2; the D gene is possibly TRBD2 (5 bases). The germline CDR1 and CDR2 sequences are MGHDK and SYGVNS. The CDR3 is 14 residues long. With 4 bases removed from V and 6 bases from J, the gap between germline ends came to 12 bases. The CDR3 nucleotides are TGTGCCAGCAGTGTGGGCAAGGAGGCCGGGGAGCTGTTTTTT. Translating it yields CASSVGKEAGELFF.

The chain joins TRBV6-5 to TRBJ1-5; the D gene is possibly TRBD1 (5 bases). The V and J ends lost 7 bases and 5 bases respectively, with 15 bases between them. Germline V lookup: CDR1 MNHEY, CDR2 SVGAGI. The CDR3 is made up of 14 amino acids. The CDR3 here is CASTPRERDQPQHF. In DNA form, the CDR3 reads TGTGCCAGCACCCCCAGGGAAAGGGATCAGCCCCAGCATTTT.

The chain recombines TRBV5-1 with TRBJ1-1; 7 positions agree with TRBD1. V gave up 4 bases and J gave up 4 bases; unmatched junction bases: 7. CDR3 size: 14 residues. CDR1 and CDR2 (germline): SGHRS, YFSETQ. CDR3 region: CASSLIEGATEAFF. The CDR3 DNA is TGCGCCAGCAGCCTGATAGAGGGGGCCACTGAAGCTTTCTTT.

This clone was detected once. The chain combines TRBV19 with TRBJ1-2; no clear D. Germline V gene sequence: CDR1 LNHDA, CDR2 SQIVND (reference sequence). The germline V and J ends were trimmed by 5 bases and 6 bases, with 13 bases remaining between them. The CDR3 consists of 13 residues. The CDR3 loop is CASSWPSGHGYTF. The CDR3 DNA is TGTGCCAGTAGTTGGCCGTCTGGGCATGGCTACACCTTC. The full variable domain, completed using reference TRBV19 and TRBJ1-2, is DGGITQSPKYLFRKEGQNVTLSCEQNLNHDAMYWYRQDPGQGLRLIYYSQIVNDFQKGDIAEGYSVSREKKESFPLTVTSAQKNPTAFYLCASSWPSGHGYTFGSGTRLTVV.

The chain recombines TRBV7-2 with TRBJ2-5; 7 bases fit TRBD1. Germline-derived CDR1 and CDR2 are SGHTA and FQGNSA. This CDR3 is built from 15 residues. The J segment lost 4 bases and the V segment lost 5 bases, leaving 10 bases of the junction unmatched. CDR3 nucleotides: TGTGCCAGCAGCATCCGACCAGACAGGGTAGAGACCCAGTACTTC. Its translation is CASSIRPDRVETQYF.

The V and J genes are TRBV6-2 or TRBV6-3 and TRBJ1-5, with a weak D call TRBD1 (5 bases). V lost 5 bases to trimming and J lost 0 bases, with 11 bases between them. The CDR3 extends over 15 amino acids. Germline-derived CDR1 and CDR2 are MNHEY and SVGEGT. CDR3 amino acids: CASSRQGISNQPQHF. CDR3 nucleotides: TGTGCCAGCAGTAGGCAGGGAATTAGCAATCAGCCCCAGCATTTT.

The gene calls are TRBV9 and TRBJ1-2; a possible D gene is TRBD1 (6 bases). V lost 4 bases and J 8 bases, leaving 21 bases between the germline ends. CDR3 length: 15 residues. In germline, CDR1 is SGDLS, CDR2 YYNGEE. CDR3 nucleotide sequence: TGTGCCAGCAGCCCACCCCATCCGGGGGGCGAAGGCTACACCTTC. Translation: CASSPPHPGGEGYTF.

V usage is TRBV5-6 and J usage is TRBJ1-5, with 8 positions matching TRBD1. The germline gives CDR1 SGHDT, CDR2 YYEEEE. The CDR3 is 13 residues long. Trimming took 1 base from V and 16 from J; bases not matched to a gene: 10. As DNA, the CDR3 is TGTGCCAGCAGCTTGAGAGTACGGACAGGGCAACATTTT. It encodes CASSLRVRTGQHF.

The rearrangement uses TRBV7-3 and TRBJ2-2; the D gene is possibly TRBD1 (6 bases). Germline values: CDR1 SGHTA, CDR2 FQGTGA. CDR3 size: 16 residues. The V gene lost 3 bases and the J gene lost 0 bases, with 11 bases spanning the gap. The CDR3 DNA reads as TGTGCCAGCAGCTTTTACCCAGGGGCGAACACCGGGGAGCTGTTTTTT. Translating gives CASSFYPGANTGELFF.

The V and J genes are TRBV24-1 and TRBJ2-6; D is possibly TRBD2 (6 bases). The V end lost 2 bases, the J end lost 2 bases, and 6 bases lay between the germline ends. Looked up from germline, CDR1 is KGHDR and CDR2 is SFDVKD. The length of the CDR3 is 15 residues. This CDR3 is CATSDWRAGANVLTF. The CDR3, as DNA: TGTGCCACCAGTGATTGGAGGGCTGGGGCCAACGTCCTGACTTTC.

The V gene is TRBV6-1, the J gene TRBJ2-5, with 14 bases aligning to TRBD2. This CDR3 region has 18 residues. The J segment lost 5 bases and the V segment lost 4 bases, leaving 12 bases of the junction unmatched. Per the germline V gene, CDR1 is MNHNS and CDR2 is SASEGT. The CDR3, as DNA: TGTGCCAGCAGTGGTCCCCCGGGACTAGCGGGAGATTGGGAGACCCAGTACTTC. Residues: CASSGPPGLAGDWETQYF.

V is TRBV5-8 and J is TRBJ2-7, with 9 bases fitting TRBD1. Per the germline V gene, CDR1 is SGHTS and CDR2 is YDEGEE. The CDR3 runs 15 residues. V gave up 4 bases and J gave up 5 bases; unmatched junction bases: 10. In DNA, the CDR3 is TGTGCCAGCAGCCCCGCCCGGGACAGGGTCCACGAGCAGTACGTC. Its protein product is CASSPARDRVHEQYV.

CDR3 residues: CASSLSLAGGKRGEQFF. The CDR3 DNA sequence: TGTGCCAGCAGCTTATCACTAGCGGGCGGTAAAAGGGGTGAGCAGTTCTTC. This rearrangement joins TRBV7-2 to TRBJ2-1; 9 nucleotides match TRBD2. V was pared by 2 bases and J by 9 bases, with 14 bases of the junction left unmatched. This CDR3 spans 17 amino acids. Germline V gives CDR1 SGHTA, CDR2 FQGNSA. The full variable domain, rest sourced from reference TRBV7-2 and TRBJ2-1, is GAGVSQSPSNKVTEKGKDVELRCDPISGHTALYWYRQSLGQGLEFLIYFQGNSAPDKSGLPSDRFSAERTGGSVSTLTIQRTQQEDSAVYLCASSLSLAGGKRGEQFFGPGTRLTVL.

The chain recombines TRBV28 with TRBJ1-6; D is unresolved. Trimming pared 3 bases from V and 6 bases from J, leaving 9 bases between. Germline V CDR1 and CDR2: MDHEN, SYDVKM. This CDR3 has 14 amino acids. The CDR3 nucleotides read TGTGCCAGCAGTTTGCCGGGAGGTAATTCACCCCTCCACTTT. Residues: CASSLPGGNSPLHF.

This sequence joins TRBV3-1 (or the pseudogene TRBV3-2) and TRBJ2-3; 7 nucleotides line up with TRBD1. Losses at the gene ends were 3 bases for V and 6 bases for J; bases not matched to a gene: 12. Per germline, CDR1 LGHDT and CDR2 YNNKEL (reference sequence). This CDR3 comprises 16 residues. CDR3 nucleotides: TGTGCCAGCAGCCATAACGGCCAGGGGGAAACCGATACGCAGTATTTT. Translation gives CASSHNGQGETDTQYF.

The J gene is TRBJ1-2, the V gene TRBV12-5; D might be TRBD1 (5 bases). Germline V lookup: CDR1 LGHNT, CDR2 FRNRAP. The CDR3 runs to 13 residues. The V end was cut by 8 bases, the J end by 4 bases, with 14 bases between. CDR3 residues: CASSDTTSYGYTF. CDR3 sequence (DNA): TGTGCTAGTTCGGACACCACCTCCTATGGCTACACCTTC.

Comments on this clone: One end of the junction does not line up with germline, which may come from a read error. The chain carries TRBV5-1 and TRBJ1-2; 8 bases agree with TRBD1. CDR1 is SGHRS, CDR2 YFSETQ, per germline. The CDR3 runs 14 residues. CDR3 in DNA: TGTGCCAGCAACGACGGACAGGGTAACTATGGCTACACCTTC. Translation: CASNDGQGNYGYTF. Using reference TRBV5-1 and TRBJ1-2 for the parts outside the CDR3, the full variable domain is KAGVTQTPRYLIKTRGQQVTLSCSPISGHRSVSWYQQTPGQGLQFLFEYFSETQRNKGNFPGRFSGRQFSNSRSEMNVSTLELGDSALYLCASNDGQGNYGYTFGSGTRLTVV.

This chain uses TRBV4-1 with TRBJ1-1; D unresolved. The CDR3 contains 15 residues. From germline, CDR1 is MGHRA and CDR2 YSYEKL. V lost 1 base to trimming and J lost 0 bases, with 9 bases between them. The CDR3 nucleotides are TGCGCCAGCAGCCAAGGTGGGCAGTTGAACACTGAAGCTTTCTTT. Translation: CASSQGGQLNTEAFF.

V gene TRBV28 combines with J gene TRBJ2-4, with a possible D match to TRBD1 (6 bases). CDR1 MDHEN and CDR2 SYDVKM come from the germline V gene. V dropped 6 bases and J dropped 7 bases, with 16 bases sitting between them. CDR3 length: 14 residues. CDR3 loop: CASRAVGTRNIQYF. The CDR3 DNA follows: TGTGCCAGCAGGGCCGTAGGGACAAGGAACATTCAGTACTTC.

A single count supports this clone. Within the sample, other DNA sequences also encode this same CDR3. The rearrangement links TRBV6-5 to TRBJ1-1; D unresolved. The ends were cut back, 7 bases at V and 1 base at J, with 4 bases in the middle. This CDR3 spans 11 amino acids. Germline CDR1 and CDR2: MNHEY and SVGAGI. CDR3 in amino acids: CASTGNTEAFF. Written as DNA, the CDR3 is TGTGCCAGCACAGGGAACACTGAAGCTTTCTTT.

The rearrangement uses TRBV19 and TRBJ2-3; D might be TRBD2 (6 bases). The V gene's germline CDR1 is LNHDA and CDR2 SQIVND (reference sequence). The CDR3 loop spans 16 amino acids. V was clipped by 6 bases and J by 2 bases, with 18 bases between them. The CDR3 sequence is CASRPLTGVDTDTQYF. CDR3 sequence (DNA): TGTGCCAGTAGACCCCTCACGGGAGTGGACACAGATACGCAGTATTTT.

V gene TRBV28 combines with J gene TRBJ2-1, with 8 nucleotides matching TRBD1. Germline loops: CDR1 MDHEN, CDR2 SYDVKM. Unmatched junction bases numbered 6, after V lost 4 bases and J lost 7 bases. CDR3 length: 14 amino acids. CDR3 in DNA: TGTGCCAGCAGTTACCAGGGGGCGAGGAATGAGCAGTTCTTC. This encodes CASSYQGARNEQFF.

The chain joins TRBV2 to TRBJ1-5, with TRBD1 as a possible D gene (5 bases). The length of the CDR3 is 14 residues. Between the trimmed V and J ends, which lost 2 bases and 2 bases, there was a span of 7 bases. The V gene's germline CDR1 is SNHLY and CDR2 FYNNEI. CDR3 in amino acids: CASSETGRNQPQHF. CDR3 bases: TGTGCCAGCAGTGAAACAGGCCGCAATCAGCCCCAGCATTTT. Full variable domain (missing parts from reference TRBV2 and TRBJ1-5): EPEVTQTPSHQVTQMGQEVILRCVPISNHLYFYWYRQILGQKVEFLVSFYNNEISEKSEIFDDQFSVERPDGSNFTLKIRSTKLEDSAMYFCASSETGRNQPQHFGDGTRLSIL.